This is a list of T cell receptor beta chains from one sample in a study of Graves' ophthalmopathy and Graves' hyperthyroidism. MiXCR was run by TCRdb on the multiplex PCR reads, yielding one entry per CDR3 protein. The sample includes around 600,000 distinct CDR3 sequences, roughly two fifths of them seen just once. Sequenced input: peripheral blood. The receptor source for this set is an adult man with Graves' ophthalmopathy. Both conserved end residues are part of each CDR3.

V gene	J gene	CDR3 protein
TRBV7-2	TRBJ2-5	CASPGETQYF
TRBV12-3/TRBV12-4	TRBJ2-5	CASSFVNPGETQYF
TRBV7-8	TRBJ1-1	CASSLERVMNTEAFF
TRBV19	TRBJ2-7	CASSEAADGYEQYF
TRBV2	TRBJ1-2	CASSAPGQATNYGYTF
TRBV9	TRBJ1-2	CASSVEGPTFPGGYTF
TRBV2	TRBJ2-7	CASGDGYNEQYF
TRBV19	TRBJ2-7	CASSQRRDRDYEQYF
TRBV5-1	TRBJ1-3	CASSLVGRKTGNTIYF
TRBV25-1	TRBJ1-1	CASSAKTASYTEAFF
TRBV6-6	TRBJ2-7	CASSYLGENYEQYF
TRBV7-2	TRBJ2-5	CASSLVRGAKETQYF
TRBV7-8	TRBJ1-3	CASSLDPETSLTGNTIYF
TRBV12-3/TRBV12-4	TRBJ1-6	CASSLSGGNSPLHF
TRBV20-1	TRBJ2-7	CSARGGNLVEQYF
TRBV10-3	TRBJ1-1	CAISGGPYTGSSEAFF
TRBV7-2	TRBJ1-5	CASSLGRAGTRNQPQHF
TRBV20-1	TRBJ1-1	CSARETGDTEAFF
TRBV11-1	TRBJ1-2	CASSLNWGKDGYTF
TRBV19	TRBJ1-1	CASSMPRGGRGRTEAFF
TRBV10-3	TRBJ1-2	CAISAPTPNYGYTF
TRBV10-2	TRBJ2-2	CASSQDVIAGNTGELFF
TRBV13	TRBJ1-2	CASRTGQGDGYTF
TRBV20-1	TRBJ2-7	CSAGSGSSYEQYF
TRBV4-1	TRBJ1-2	CATREGLGGCTF
TRBV20-1	TRBJ2-7	CSAQPLAGEGFYEQYF
TRBV29-1	TRBJ1-1	CSIRVTEAFF
TRBV7-9	TRBJ1-2	CASSNTRDRGMHYGYTF
TRBV29-1	TRBJ2-2	CSVGDRELFF
TRBV19	TRBJ1-6	CASSAATGTGSPLHF
TRBV10-3	TRBJ1-6	CAISVRRDGSPLHF
TRBV7-8	TRBJ2-2	CASSSDRFGTGELFF
TRBV5-1	TRBJ2-7	CASSVDGFHYEQYF
TRBV29-1	TRBJ2-7	CSVTLAGNEQYF
TRBV25-1	TRBJ1-1	CARAAGTNTEAFF
TRBV6-5	TRBJ2-2	CASSYGQVGGELFF
TRBV7-2	TRBJ1-2	CASSLGDRDGYTF
TRBV24-1	TRBJ1-2	CATSDIGTGDYGYTF
TRBV10-3	TRBJ2-7	CASSQRQGAAYEQYF
TRBV11-2	TRBJ1-2	CASSVAPGTWDTF
TRBV12-3/TRBV12-4	TRBJ1-1	CASSSERGPGLF
TRBV4-3	TRBJ1-2	CASSLERWSGYTF
TRBV14	TRBJ1-4	CASSPQQGNDEKLFF
TRBV2	TRBJ2-7	CASRAGTGEYEQYF
TRBV19	TRBJ1-1	CASSPDINTEAFF
TRBV7-8	TRBJ1-6	CASSTTDGRNQPLHF